The 16 T cell receptor beta chains below all came from one sample that was sequenced in a study of T cells in localized non-small cell lung cancer. The method was immunoSEQ multiplex PCR; TCRdb's version includes in-frame clones alone and lacks a portion of them. The sample yields some 37,000 clones, over 70% seen once. Specimen: peripheral blood, collected before any cancer treatment. Source of these receptors: a woman between 40 and 69 years old with stage I lung adenocarcinoma.

The chain employs TRBV7-9 and TRBJ2-7; D ambiguous. The CDR3 has 15 amino acids. The germline V gene encodes CDR1 SEHNR and CDR2 FQNEAQ (reference sequence). The germline V and J ends were trimmed by 5 bases and 0 bases, with 14 bases remaining between them. CDR3 nucleotide sequence: TGTGCCAGCAGCCCACTTCGAGCGAGCTCCTACGAGCAGTACTTC. Protein: CASSPLRASSYEQYF.

J is TRBJ2-2 and V is TRBV14, with 10 positions matching TRBD2. Trimming took 4 bases from V and 4 from J; bases not matched to a gene: 6. The CDR3 runs 16 residues. Germline CDR1 and CDR2: SGHDN and FVKESK. The CDR3 bases are TGTGCCAGCAGCCCCTTTAGCGGGAGGTTCACCGGGGAGCTGTTTTTT. This codes for CASSPFSGRFTGELFF.

This clone was detected a few times. The rearrangement uses TRBV28 and TRBJ1-5; D is ambiguous. The CDR3 has 13 residues. Germline CDR1 MDHEN, CDR2 SYDVKM. V was shortened by 7 bases and J by 4 bases, with 11 bases between the two germline ends. CDR3 DNA sequence: TGTGCCAGCAACTTTGACCGGAATCAGCCCCAGCATTTT. The encoded protein is CASNFDRNQPQHF.

The V gene is TRBV5-5, the J gene TRBJ2-1, with a possible D match to TRBD1 (6 bases). The CDR3 length is 14 residues. CDR1 is SGHKS, CDR2 YYEKEE, per germline (reference sequence). Deletions cut 7 bases from V and 9 bases from J, with 20 bases between. CDR3 sequence: CASYRDINLGEQFF. The DNA of the CDR3 is TGTGCCAGCTACAGGGATATTAATTTGGGTGAGCAGTTCTTC. The full variable domain, rest sourced from reference TRBV5-5 and TRBJ2-1, is DAGVTQSPTHLIKTRGQQVTLRCSPISGHKSVSWYQQVLGQGPQFIFQYYEKEERGRGNFPDRFSARQFPNYSSELNVNALLLGDSALYLCASYRDINLGEQFFGPGTRLTVL.

V is TRBV27 and J is TRBJ1-5, with D possibly being TRBD1 (6 bases). Germline V gives CDR1 MNHEY, CDR2 SMNVEV (reference sequence). This CDR3 comprises 14 residues. V was pared by 6 bases and J by 6 bases, with 15 bases between. CDR3 sequence: CASRFWGAGQPQHF. CDR3 nucleotide sequence: TGTGCCAGCAGATTCTGGGGGGCAGGTCAGCCCCAGCATTTT.

This sequence joins TRBV27 and TRBJ2-5, with TRBD1 matching over 7 bases. Germline assignment: CDR1 MNHEY and CDR2 SMNVEV (reference sequence). The CDR3 has 14 residues. With V trimmed by 6 bases and J by 4 bases, 8 bases remained unmatched. The CDR3 spells CASSQQGIPETQYF. The CDR3 DNA sequence: TGTGCCAGCAGCCAACAGGGGATACCAGAGACCCAGTACTTC.

This clone appeared a few times. The V and J genes are TRBV28 and TRBJ2-3, with 9 bases identical to TRBD2. With V trimmed by 5 bases and J by 4 bases, 13 bases remained unmatched. This CDR3 is 17 amino acids long. Per the germline V gene, CDR1 is MDHEN and CDR2 is SYDVKM. CDR3 nucleotides: TGTGCCAGCAGTGGGACTAGCTGGGAAGGGGTCTCAGATACGCAGTATTTT. Amino acid sequence: CASSGTSWEGVSDTQYF.

This clone was recorded once. This chain joins TRBV6-5 and TRBJ2-7, with 9 bases that match TRBD1. CDR3 size: 14 residues. V lost 6 bases and J lost 6; bases outside the gene matches: 9. Germline V gives CDR1 MNHEY, CDR2 SVGAGI. For the CDR3, the DNA is TGTGCCAGCAGAACTCACTACAGGGGGCTCGAGCAGTACTTC. Protein: CASRTHYRGLEQYF.

This chain connects TRBV10-3 to TRBJ2-5; TRBD2 is a possible D gene (5 bases). The J call could be wrong; TRBJ2-7 is a better fit for the DNA end. CDR3 length equals 13 residues. Germline-derived CDR1 and CDR2 are ENHRY and SYGVKD. DNA for the CDR3: TGTGCCATCATGGGAGACTCCACCTACGAGCAGTACTTC. The encoded protein is CAIMGDSTYEQYF.

The rearrangement uses TRBV27 and TRBJ1-4, with 7 bases that match TRBD1. The CDR3 contains 14 residues. Trimming cost V 5 bases and J 2 bases; bases outside gene matches: 2. CDR1 is MNHEY, CDR2 SMNVEV, per germline (reference sequence). The DNA for the CDR3 is TGTGCCAGCAGTAGGGACAGTACTAATGAAAAACTGTTTTTT. This gives the protein CASSRDSTNEKLFF. Together with reference TRBV27 and TRBJ1-4, the CDR3 gives the full variable domain: EAQVTQNPRYLITVTGKKLTVTCSQNMNHEYMSWYRQDPGLGLRQIYYSMNVEVTDKGDVPEGYKVSRKEKRNFPLILESPSPNQTSLYFCASSRDSTNEKLFFGSGTQLSVL.

The chain couples TRBV5-6 to TRBJ1-2; D may be TRBD1 (5 bases). The germline CDR1 and CDR2 sequences are SGHDT and YYEEEE. The CDR3 contains 12 residues. Deletions cut 4 bases from V and 12 bases from J, with 16 bases between. DNA of the CDR3: TGTGCCAGCAGCCCCGGGACCGCCCCAAACACCTTC. Amino acid sequence: CASSPGTAPNTF.

The chain carries TRBV20-1 and TRBJ2-7, with D uncertain. This CDR3 comprises 11 residues. With 4 bases removed from V and 3 bases from J, the gap between germline ends came to 7 bases. Germline CDR1 is DFQATT and CDR2 is SNEGSKA (reference sequence). The CDR3 coding sequence is TGCAGTGCTAAGGTGGACTACGAGCAGTACTTC. This codes for CSAKVDYEQYF.

The chain employs TRBV5-1 and TRBJ2-2, with 9 bases matching TRBD1. The CDR3 contains 15 residues. With V trimmed by 4 bases and J by 6 bases, 7 bases remained unmatched. Germline lookup yields CDR1 SGHRS and CDR2 YFSETQ. The CDR3 DNA reads TGCGCCAGCAGCCCCCAAGGACAGGGGTCCGGGGAGCTGTTTTTT. It specifies CASSPQGQGSGELFF.

This rearrangement joins TRBV15 to TRBJ2-5; 7 positions agree with TRBD2. CDR3 length: 12 residues. After removal of 7 bases from V and 5 bases from J, the junction contained 4 bases not matched to a gene. From germline, CDR1 is LNHNV and CDR2 YYDKDF (reference sequence). The CDR3 coding sequence is TGTGCCACCACCATGCGGGGGGAGACCCAGTACTTC. Protein product: CATTMRGETQYF. The whole variable domain, remainder taken from reference TRBV15 and TRBJ2-5, is DAMVIQNPRYQVTQFGKPVTLSCSQTLNHNVMYWYQQKSSQAPKLLFHYYDKDFNNEADTPDNFQSRRPNTSFCFLDIRSPGLGDTAMYLCATTMRGETQYFGPGTRLLVL.

The chain employs TRBV7-2 and TRBJ2-1; D unresolved. Trimming took 5 bases from V and 6 from J, leaving 23 bases between them. The CDR3 runs 17 residues. Germline assignment: CDR1 SGHTA and CDR2 FQGNSA. The CDR3 nucleotides read TGTGCCAGCAGCCCACCCCAGGTCCGGTCCAGTGGCAATGAGCAGTTCTTC. Residues: CASSPPQVRSSGNEQFF.

This chain's CDR3 is CASSQPGENIQYF. The DNA for the CDR3 is TGCGCCAGCAGCCAACCGGGGGAAAACATTCAGTACTTC. The chain couples TRBV4-1 to TRBJ2-4; a possible D gene is TRBD2 (6 bases). The V and J ends lost 2 bases and 5 bases respectively, with 7 bases between them. The germline V gene has CDR1 MGHRA and CDR2 YSYEKL. CDR3 length: 13 residues.